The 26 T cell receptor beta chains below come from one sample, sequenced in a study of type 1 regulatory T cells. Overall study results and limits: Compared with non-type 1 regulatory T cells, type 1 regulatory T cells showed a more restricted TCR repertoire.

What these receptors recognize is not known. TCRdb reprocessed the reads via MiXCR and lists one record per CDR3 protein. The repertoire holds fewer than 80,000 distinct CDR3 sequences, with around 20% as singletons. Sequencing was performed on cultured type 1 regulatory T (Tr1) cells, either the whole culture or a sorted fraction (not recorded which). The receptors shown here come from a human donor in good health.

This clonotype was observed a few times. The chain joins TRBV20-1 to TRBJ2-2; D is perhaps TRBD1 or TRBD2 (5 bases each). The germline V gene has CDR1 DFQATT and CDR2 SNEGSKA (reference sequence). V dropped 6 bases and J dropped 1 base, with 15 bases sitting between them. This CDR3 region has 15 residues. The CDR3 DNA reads TGCAGTGCCATAGGGACCGCTGTGAACACCGGGGAGCTGTTTTTT. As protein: CSAIGTAVNTGELFF.

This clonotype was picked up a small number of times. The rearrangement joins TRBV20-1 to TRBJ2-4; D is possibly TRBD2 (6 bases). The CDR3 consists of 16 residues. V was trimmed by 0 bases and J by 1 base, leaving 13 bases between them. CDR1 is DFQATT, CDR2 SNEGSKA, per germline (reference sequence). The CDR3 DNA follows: TGCAGTGCTAGAGATGTCCAGGCGGGGGCCAAAAACATTCAGTACTTC. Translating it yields CSARDVQAGAKNIQYF.

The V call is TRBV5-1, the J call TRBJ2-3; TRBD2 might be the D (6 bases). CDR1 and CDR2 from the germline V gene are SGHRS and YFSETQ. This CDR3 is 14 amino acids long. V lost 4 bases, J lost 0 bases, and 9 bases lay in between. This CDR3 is CASSGGTSTDTQYF. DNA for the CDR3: TGCGCCAGCAGCGGAGGGACTAGCACAGATACGCAGTATTTT. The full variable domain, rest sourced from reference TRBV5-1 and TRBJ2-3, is KAGVTQTPRYLIKTRGQQVTLSCSPISGHRSVSWYQQTPGQGLQFLFEYFSETQRNKGNFPGRFSGRQFSNSRSEMNVSTLELGDSALYLCASSGGTSTDTQYFGPGTRLTVL.

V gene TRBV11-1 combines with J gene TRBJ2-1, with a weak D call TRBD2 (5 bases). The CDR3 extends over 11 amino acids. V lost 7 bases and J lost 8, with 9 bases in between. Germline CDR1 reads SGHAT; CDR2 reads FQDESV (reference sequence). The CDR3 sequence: CASTARDEQFF. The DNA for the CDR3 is TGTGCCAGCACCGCGAGGGATGAGCAGTTCTTC.

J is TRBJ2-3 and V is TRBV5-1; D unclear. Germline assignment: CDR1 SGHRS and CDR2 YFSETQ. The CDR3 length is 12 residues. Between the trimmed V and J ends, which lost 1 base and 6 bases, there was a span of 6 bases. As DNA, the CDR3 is TGCGCCAGCAGCTTGAAATCGGATACGCAGTATTTT. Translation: CASSLKSDTQYF.

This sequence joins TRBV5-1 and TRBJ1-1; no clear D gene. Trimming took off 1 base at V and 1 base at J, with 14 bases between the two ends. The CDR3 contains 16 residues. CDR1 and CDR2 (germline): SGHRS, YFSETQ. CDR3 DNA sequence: TGCGCCAGCAGCTTGCGTGAAGGGTCGGGGAACACTGAAGCTTTCTTT. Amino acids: CASSLREGSGNTEAFF. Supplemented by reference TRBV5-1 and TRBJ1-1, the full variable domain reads KAGVTQTPRYLIKTRGQQVTLSCSPISGHRSVSWYQQTPGQGLQFLFEYFSETQRNKGNFPGRFSGRQFSNSRSEMNVSTLELGDSALYLCASSLREGSGNTEAFFGQGTRLTVV.

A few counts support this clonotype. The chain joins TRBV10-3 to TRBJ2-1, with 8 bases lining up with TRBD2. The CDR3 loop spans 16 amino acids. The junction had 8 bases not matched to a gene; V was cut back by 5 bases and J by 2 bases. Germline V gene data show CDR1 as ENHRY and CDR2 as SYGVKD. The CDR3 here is CAISHSGRGAYNEQFF. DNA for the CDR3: TGTGCCATCAGTCATAGCGGGCGGGGGGCCTACAATGAGCAGTTCTTC.

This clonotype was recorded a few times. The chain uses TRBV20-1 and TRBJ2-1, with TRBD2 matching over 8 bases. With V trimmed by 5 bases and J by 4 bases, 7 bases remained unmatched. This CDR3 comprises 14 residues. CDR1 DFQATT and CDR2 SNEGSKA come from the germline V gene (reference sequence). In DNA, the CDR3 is TGCAGTGCTGCCCGGACTAGCTCTTACAATGAGCAGTTCTTC. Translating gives CSAARTSSYNEQFF.

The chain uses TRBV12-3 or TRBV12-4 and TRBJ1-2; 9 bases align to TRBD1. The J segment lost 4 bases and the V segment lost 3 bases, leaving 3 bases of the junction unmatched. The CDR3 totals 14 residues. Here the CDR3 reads CASSFPGQGYGYTF. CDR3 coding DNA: TGTGCCAGCAGTTTTCCGGGACAGGGCTATGGCTACACCTTC.

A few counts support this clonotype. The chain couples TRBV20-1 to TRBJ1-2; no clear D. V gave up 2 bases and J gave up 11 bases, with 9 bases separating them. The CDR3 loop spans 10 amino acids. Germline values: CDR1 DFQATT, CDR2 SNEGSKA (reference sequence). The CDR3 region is CSARPADYTF. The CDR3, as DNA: TGCAGTGCTAGACCCGCAGATTACACCTTC.

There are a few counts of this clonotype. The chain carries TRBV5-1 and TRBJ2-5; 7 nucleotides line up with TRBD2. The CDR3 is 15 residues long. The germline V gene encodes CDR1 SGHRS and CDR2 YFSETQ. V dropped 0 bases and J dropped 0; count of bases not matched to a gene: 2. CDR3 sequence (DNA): TGCGCCAGCAGCTTGGTCGGGACTAACCAAGAGACCCAGTACTTC. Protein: CASSLVGTNQETQYF. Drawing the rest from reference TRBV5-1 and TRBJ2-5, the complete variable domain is KAGVTQTPRYLIKTRGQQVTLSCSPISGHRSVSWYQQTPGQGLQFLFEYFSETQRNKGNFPGRFSGRQFSNSRSEMNVSTLELGDSALYLCASSLVGTNQETQYFGPGTRLLVL.

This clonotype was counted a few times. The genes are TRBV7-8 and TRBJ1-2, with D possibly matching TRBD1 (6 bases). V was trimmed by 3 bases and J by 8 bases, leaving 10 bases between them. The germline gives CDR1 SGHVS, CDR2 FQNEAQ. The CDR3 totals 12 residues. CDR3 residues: CASSFGGRGYTF. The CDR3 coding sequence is TGTGCCAGCAGCTTCGGGGGCCGAGGCTACACCTTC.

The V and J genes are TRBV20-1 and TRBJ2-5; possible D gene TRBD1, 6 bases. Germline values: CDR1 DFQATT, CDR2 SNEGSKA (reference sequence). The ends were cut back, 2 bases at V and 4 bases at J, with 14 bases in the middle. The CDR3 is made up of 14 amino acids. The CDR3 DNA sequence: TGCAGTGCTAGATGGGACACGGCCCGAGAGACCCAGTACTTC. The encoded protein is CSARWDTARETQYF.

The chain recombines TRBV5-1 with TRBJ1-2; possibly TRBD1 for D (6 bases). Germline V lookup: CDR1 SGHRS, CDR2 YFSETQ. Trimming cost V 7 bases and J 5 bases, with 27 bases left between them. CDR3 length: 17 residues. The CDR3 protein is CASYSGPVTGGVYGYTF. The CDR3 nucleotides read TGCGCCAGCTACAGCGGCCCTGTGACAGGAGGGGTATATGGCTACACCTTC.

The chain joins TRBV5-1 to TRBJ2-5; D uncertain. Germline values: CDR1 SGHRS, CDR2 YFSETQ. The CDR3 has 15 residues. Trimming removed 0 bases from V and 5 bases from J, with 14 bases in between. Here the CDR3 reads CASSLGAATQETQYF. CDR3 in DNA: TGCGCCAGCAGCTTGGGGGCAGCCACCCAGGAGACCCAGTACTTC.

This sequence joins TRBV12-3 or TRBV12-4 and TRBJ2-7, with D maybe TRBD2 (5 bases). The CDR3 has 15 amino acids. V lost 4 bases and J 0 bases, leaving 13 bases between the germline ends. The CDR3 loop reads CASSYDGMSSYEQYF. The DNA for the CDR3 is TGTGCCAGCAGTTACGACGGGATGAGCTCCTACGAGCAGTACTTC.

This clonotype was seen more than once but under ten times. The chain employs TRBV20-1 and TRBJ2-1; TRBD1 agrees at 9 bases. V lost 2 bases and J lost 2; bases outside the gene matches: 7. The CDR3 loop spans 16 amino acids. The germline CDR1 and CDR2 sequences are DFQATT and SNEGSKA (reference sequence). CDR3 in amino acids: CSARSWTGEAYNEQFF. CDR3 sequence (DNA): TGCAGTGCTAGAAGTTGGACAGGGGAAGCCTACAATGAGCAGTTCTTC.

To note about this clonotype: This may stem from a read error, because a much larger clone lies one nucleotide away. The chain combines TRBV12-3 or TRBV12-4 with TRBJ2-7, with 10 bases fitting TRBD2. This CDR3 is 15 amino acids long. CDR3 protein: CASGFSSGRPYEQYF. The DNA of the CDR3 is TGTGCCAGCGGTTTCTCTAGCGGGAGACCCTACGAGCAGTACTTC.

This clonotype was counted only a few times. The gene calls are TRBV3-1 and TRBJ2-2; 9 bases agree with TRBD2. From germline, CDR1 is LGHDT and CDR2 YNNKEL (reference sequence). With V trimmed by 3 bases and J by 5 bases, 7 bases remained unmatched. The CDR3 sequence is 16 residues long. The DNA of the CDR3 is TGTGCCAGCAGCCACGTGGGACTAGCCACGACCGGGGAGCTGTTTTTT. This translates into CASSHVGLATTGELFF. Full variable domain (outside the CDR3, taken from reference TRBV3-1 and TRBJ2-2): DTAVSQTPKYLVTQMGNDKSIKCEQNLGHDTMYWYKQDSKKFLKIMFSYNNKELIINETVPNRFSPKSPDKAHLNLHINSLELGDSAVYFCASSHVGLATTGELFFGEGSRLTVL.

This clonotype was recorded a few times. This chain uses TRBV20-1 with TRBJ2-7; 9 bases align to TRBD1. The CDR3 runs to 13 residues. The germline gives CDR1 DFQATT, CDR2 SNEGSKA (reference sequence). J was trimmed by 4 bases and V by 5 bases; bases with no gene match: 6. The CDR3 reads CSAQEGQGYEQYF. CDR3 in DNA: TGCAGTGCTCAAGAGGGACAGGGTTACGAGCAGTACTTC.

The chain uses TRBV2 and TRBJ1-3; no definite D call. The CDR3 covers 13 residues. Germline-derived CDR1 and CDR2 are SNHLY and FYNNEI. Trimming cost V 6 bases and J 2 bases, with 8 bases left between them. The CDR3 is CASSYKTGNTIYF. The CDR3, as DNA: TGTGCCAGCAGCTATAAGACTGGAAACACCATATATTTT.

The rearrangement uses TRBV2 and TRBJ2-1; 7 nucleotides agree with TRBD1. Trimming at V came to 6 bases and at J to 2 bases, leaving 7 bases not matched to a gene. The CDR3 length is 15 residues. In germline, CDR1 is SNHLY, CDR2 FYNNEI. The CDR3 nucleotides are TGTGCCAGCAGCCTACCCGGGACAGCCTACAATGAGCAGTTCTTC. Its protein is CASSLPGTAYNEQFF. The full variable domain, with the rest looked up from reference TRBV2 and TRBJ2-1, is EPEVTQTPSHQVTQMGQEVILRCVPISNHLYFYWYRQILGQKVEFLVSFYNNEISEKSEIFDDQFSVERPDGSNFTLKIRSTKLEDSAMYFCASSLPGTAYNEQFFGPGTRLTVL.

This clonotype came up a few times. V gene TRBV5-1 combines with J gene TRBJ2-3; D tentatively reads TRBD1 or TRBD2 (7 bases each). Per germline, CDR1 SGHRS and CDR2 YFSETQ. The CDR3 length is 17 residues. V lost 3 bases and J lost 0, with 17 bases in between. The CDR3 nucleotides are TGCGCCAGCAGCTCGGAACAGGGGACTACTAGCACAGATACGCAGTATTTT. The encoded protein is CASSSEQGTTSTDTQYF.

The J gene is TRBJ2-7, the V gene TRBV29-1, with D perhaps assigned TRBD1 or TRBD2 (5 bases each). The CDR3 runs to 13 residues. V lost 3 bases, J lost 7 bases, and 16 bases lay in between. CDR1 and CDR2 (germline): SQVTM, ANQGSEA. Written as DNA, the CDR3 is TGCAGCGTTGAGGGACGCAAGCAGGAAGAGCAGTACTTC. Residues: CSVEGRKQEEQYF.

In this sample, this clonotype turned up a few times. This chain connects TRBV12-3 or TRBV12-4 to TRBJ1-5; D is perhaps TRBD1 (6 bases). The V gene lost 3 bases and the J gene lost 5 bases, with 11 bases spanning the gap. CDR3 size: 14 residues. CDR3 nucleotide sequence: TGTGCCAGCAGTTTTGGACAGTTCGATCAGCCCCAGCATTTT. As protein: CASSFGQFDQPQHF.

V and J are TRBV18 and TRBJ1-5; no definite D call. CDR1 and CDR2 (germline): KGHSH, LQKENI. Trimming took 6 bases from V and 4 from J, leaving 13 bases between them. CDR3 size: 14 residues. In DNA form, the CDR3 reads TGTGCCAGCTCGTCGGGGAACATAAATCAGCCCCAGCATTTT. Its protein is CASSSGNINQPQHF. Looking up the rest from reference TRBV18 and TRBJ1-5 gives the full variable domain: NAGVMQNPRHLVRRRGQEARLRCSPMKGHSHVYWYRQLPEEGLKFMVYLQKENIIDESGMPKERFSAEFPKEGPSILRIQQVVRGDSAAYFCASSSGNINQPQHFGDGTRLSIL.